These 2 T cell receptor beta chains originate from one sample sequenced in a study of early T cells in non-severe SARS-CoV-2 infection. TCRdb analysed the 5' RACE reads with MiXCR anew, one entry per CDR3 protein. The data hold some 58,000 distinct CDR3 sequences, with about 12% observed a single time. Sequencing was done on a sample of whole blood. All receptors derive from an adult who was a healthcare worker with PCR-confirmed SARS-CoV-2 infection or an uninfected control (not recorded which).

This chain joins TRBV20-1 and TRBJ2-2, with 9 bases identical to TRBD1. CDR3 size: 14 residues. CDR1 DFQATT and CDR2 SNEGSKA come from the germline V gene (reference sequence). V lost 5 bases, J lost 6 bases, and 7 bases stayed unmatched. CDR3 coding DNA: TGCAGTGCTCCGGGACAGGGCATGTCCGGGGAGCTGTTTTTT. It codes for CSAPGQGMSGELFF.

The chain recombines TRBV10-3 with TRBJ2-1, with TRBD1 as a possible D gene (6 bases). The length of the CDR3 is 16 residues. V was clipped by 6 bases and J by 4 bases, with 19 bases between them. Germline CDR1 is ENHRY and CDR2 is SYGVKD. The CDR3 loop is CAISGSGQQSYNEQFF. CDR3 sequence (DNA): TGTGCCATCAGCGGATCCGGACAGCAATCGTACAATGAGCAGTTCTTC.